Shown below are 32 T cell receptor beta chains from a single sample sequenced in a study of read filtering for tumor transcriptome and immune sequencing. The library was built from 400 ng RNA with molecular barcoded adaptors for alpha/delta and beta/gamma chains. TCRdb re-analysed the reads in MiXCR, keeping a single row per CDR3 protein. The data contain roughly 46,000 distinct CDR3 sequences, over 9.5% of them singletons. The source material was a population of CD138-negative cells sorted from bone marrow. These receptors were obtained from a donor over 35 with multiple myeloma.

This clonotype was found many times. The chain combines TRBV7-2 with TRBJ2-2; 8 bases align to TRBD1. Germline V gene lookup returns CDR1 SGHTA and CDR2 FQGNSA. The CDR3 extends over 16 amino acids. Unmatched junction bases numbered 7, after V lost 1 base and J lost 6 bases. CDR3 amino acids: CASSLGRTGSPGELFF. Written as DNA, the CDR3 is TGTGCCAGCAGCTTAGGCCGGACAGGGAGTCCCGGGGAGCTGTTTTTT.

This clonotype was seen many times. The chain uses TRBV12-3 or TRBV12-4 and TRBJ2-7, with 7 positions matching TRBD2. J was trimmed by 7 bases and V by 3 bases; bases with no gene match: 9. CDR3 length: 14 amino acids. CDR3 in DNA: TGTGCCAGCAGTTTTATGGGGGGGTACGGGGAGCAGTACTTC. Its protein is CASSFMGGYGEQYF.

This clonotype was recorded at least ten times. J is TRBJ2-7 and V is TRBV7-2, with no clear D. This CDR3 has 13 amino acids. Germline lookup yields CDR1 SGHTA and CDR2 FQGNSA. V lost 6 bases to trimming and J lost 2 bases, with 11 bases between them. The CDR3 loop reads CASRKSITYEQYF. The CDR3 nucleotides are TGTGCCAGCAGAAAGTCTATCACCTACGAGCAGTACTTC.

This clonotype has at least ten counts. The CDR3 spells CASSAQGIDTQYF. The CDR3 DNA reads TGTGCCAGTAGTGCCCAGGGGATAGATACGCAGTATTTT. The V and J genes are TRBV19 and TRBJ2-3; possible D gene TRBD1, 6 bases. Trimming took off 5 bases at V and 5 bases at J, with 11 bases between the two ends. CDR3 size: 13 residues. Germline V gene lookup returns CDR1 LNHDA and CDR2 SQIVND (reference sequence).

This clonotype has a count of ten or more. This rearrangement joins TRBV29-1 to TRBJ1-5; a possible D gene is TRBD1 (6 bases). Germline CDR1 reads SQVTM; CDR2 reads ANQGSEA. The CDR3 length is 13 residues. V dropped 5 bases and J dropped 5 bases, with 13 bases sitting between them. CDR3 DNA sequence: TGCAGCGTTTCCCAGGGGCAAGATCAGCCCCAGCATTTT. Its protein product is CSVSQGQDQPQHF.

This clonotype came up many times. The genes are TRBV28 and TRBJ2-5; no clear D. In germline, CDR1 is MDHEN, CDR2 SYDVKM. V gave up 9 bases and J gave up 1 base, with 21 bases separating them. CDR3 length: 16 residues. CDR3: CASNSVGKVFQETQYF. The DNA for the CDR3 is TGTGCCAGTAACTCAGTAGGGAAAGTCTTCCAAGAGACCCAGTACTTC. Combining the CDR3 with reference TRBV28 and TRBJ2-5 gives the whole variable domain DVKVTQSSRYLVKRTGEKVFLECVQDMDHENMFWYRQDPGLGLRLIYFSYDVKMKEKGDIPEGYSVSREKKERFSLILESASTNQTSMYLCASNSVGKVFQETQYFGPGTRLLVL.

This clonotype was observed at least ten times. The chain is built from TRBV7-9 and TRBJ2-1; TRBD2 aligns across 7 bases. CDR3 size: 16 residues. Trimming at V came to 6 bases and at J to 1 base, leaving 9 bases not matched to a gene. In germline, CDR1 is SEHNR, CDR2 FQNEAQ (reference sequence). The CDR3 DNA reads TGTGCCAGCAGTCCAAAGGAAGCGGGGTCCTACAATGAGCAGTTCTTC. Its protein is CASSPKEAGSYNEQFF.

As to this clonotype: This sequence may be a read error, since a much larger clone differs from it by one base. The chain recombines TRBV20-1 with TRBJ2-5; 7 nucleotides align to TRBD1. The CDR3 length is 14 residues. The V gene end was trimmed by 7 bases and the J gene end by 6 bases; junction bases not matched to a gene: 14. Germline V lookup: CDR1 DFQATT, CDR2 SNEGSKA (reference sequence). The CDR3 here is CSVRVPRGSKTQYF. DNA for the CDR3: TGCAGTGTACGAGTGCCCAGGGGGTCAAAGACCCAGTACTTC.

In this sample, this clonotype turned up many times. V and J are TRBV29-1 and TRBJ2-2, with 7 bases fitting TRBD1. The germline V gene has CDR1 SQVTM and CDR2 ANQGSEA. V lost 4 bases to trimming and J lost 5 bases; unmatched junction nucleotides: 1. The CDR3 is 12 amino acids. CDR3 sequence reads: CSVGQGTGELFF. The CDR3 DNA sequence: TGCAGCGTTGGACAGGGTACCGGGGAGCTGTTTTTT.

This clonotype was seen ten or more times. In DNA, the CDR3 is TGTGCCAGCAGCTTAGGACAAGGTGGGGGCACAGATACGCAGTATTTT. Its translation: CASSLGQGGGTDTQYF. This chain connects TRBV7-9 to TRBJ2-3; no clear D. The CDR3 runs to 16 residues. Germline V gene lookup returns CDR1 SEHNR and CDR2 FQNEAQ (reference sequence). The V end lost 1 base, the J end lost 1 base, and 12 bases lay between the germline ends.

With respect to this clonotype: This may come from a read error, since a much larger clone is one base off. This chain's CDR3 is CASSFGQSTGTQYF. For the CDR3, the DNA is TGTGCCAGCAGCTTCGGACAGAGCACAGGTACGCAGTATTTT. The chain has TRBV7-2 and TRBJ2-3, with D perhaps matching TRBD1 (6 bases). Germline CDR1 is SGHTA and CDR2 is FQGNSA. The CDR3 has 14 amino acids.

This clonotype was picked up many times. The rearrangement uses TRBV6-5 and TRBJ1-6; D perhaps matches TRBD1 (5 bases). This CDR3 is built from 17 residues. In germline, CDR1 is MNHEY, CDR2 SVGAGI. The V end lost 5 bases, the J end lost 10 bases, and 24 bases lay between the germline ends. DNA for the CDR3: TGTGCCAGCAGTGAAGAGAGACGGGACTTGAGGAGGTCACCCCTCCACTTT. Its translation is CASSEERRDLRRSPLHF.

This clonotype was counted many times. V usage is TRBV3-1 and J usage is TRBJ2-1; 8 nucleotides align to TRBD1. Losses at the gene ends were 4 bases for V and 4 bases for J; bases not matched to a gene: 15. Germline V gene data show CDR1 as LGHDT and CDR2 as YNNKEL (reference sequence). The length of the CDR3 is 18 residues. CDR3 coding DNA: TGTGCCAGCAGCCCTAGACAGGGGAACAGGGGAAGTTACAATGAGCAGTTCTTC. Protein: CASSPRQGNRGSYNEQFF.

Many counts were recorded for this clonotype. The rearrangement uses TRBV6-5 and TRBJ1-4; tentative D call: TRBD1 (5 bases). Trimming cost V 0 bases and J 0 bases, with 11 bases left between them. The germline V gene has CDR1 MNHEY and CDR2 SVGAGI. The CDR3 runs to 17 residues. CDR3 amino acids: CASSYSGTSATNEKLFF. The DNA for the CDR3 is TGTGCCAGCAGTTACTCGGGGACGAGTGCAACTAATGAAAAACTGTTTTTT.

This clonotype was seen a handful of times. The chain couples TRBV7-2 to TRBJ2-6, with 9 bases that match TRBD1. Germline lookup yields CDR1 SGHTA and CDR2 FQGNSA. CDR3 length: 15 amino acids. Germline trimming cut 4 bases from V and 4 bases from J; bases unmatched to any gene: 2. The CDR3 nucleotides are TGTGCCAGCAGCTGGACAGGGGTCGGGGCCAACGTCCTGACTTTC. It specifies CASSWTGVGANVLTF. The whole variable domain, filled in from reference TRBV7-2 and TRBJ2-6, reads GAGVSQSPSNKVTEKGKDVELRCDPISGHTALYWYRQSLGQGLEFLIYFQGNSAPDKSGLPSDRFSAERTGGSVSTLTIQRTQQEDSAVYLCASSWTGVGANVLTFGAGSRLTVL.

Worth noting for this clonotype: A much more abundant neighbour one base away suggests this may be a read error. This sequence joins TRBV7-9 and TRBJ2-2, with 7 positions matching TRBD2. This CDR3 is 15 amino acids long. Germline loops: CDR1 SEHNR, CDR2 FQNEAQ (reference sequence). The CDR3: CASSPSGYNTGEPFF. The CDR3 coding sequence is TGTGCCAGCAGCCCTAGCGGTTACAACACCGGGGAGCCGTTTTTT.

This clonotype was seen repeatedly, ten times or more. The rearrangement uses TRBV30 and TRBJ1-5; TRBD1 might be the D (5 bases). Per germline, CDR1 GTSNPN and CDR2 SVGIG (reference sequence). The CDR3 runs to 13 residues. Deletions cut 0 bases from V and 7 bases from J, with 10 bases between. This CDR3 reads CAWSVQGRQPQHF. The CDR3 coding sequence is TGTGCCTGGAGTGTCCAGGGTAGACAGCCCCAGCATTTT. Full variable domain (rest looked up from reference TRBV30 and TRBJ1-5): SQTIHQWPATLVQPVGSPLSLECTVEGTSNPNLYWYRQAAGRGLQLLFYSVGIGQISSEVPQNLSASRPQDRQFILSSKKLLLSDSGFYLCAWSVQGRQPQHFGDGTRLSIL.

This clonotype was observed at least ten times. This chain connects TRBV19 to TRBJ2-1; 13 nucleotides line up with TRBD2. The junction had 6 bases not matched to a gene; V was cut back by 2 bases and J by 5 bases. The germline gives CDR1 LNHDA, CDR2 SQIVND (reference sequence). The CDR3 has 17 amino acids. Here the CDR3 reads CASSIRPGLAGHNEQFF. CDR3 nucleotide sequence: TGTGCCAGTAGTATACGGCCGGGACTAGCGGGACACAATGAGCAGTTCTTC.

This clonotype was observed many times. The chain's CDR3 is CSAGVSGRNNEQFF. CDR3 nucleotides: TGCAGTGCGGGGGTTAGCGGGAGAAACAATGAGCAGTTCTTC. This chain connects TRBV20-1 to TRBJ2-1, with 9 nucleotides matching TRBD2. The germline gives CDR1 DFQATT, CDR2 SNEGSKA (reference sequence). Trimming at V came to 6 bases and at J to 5 bases, leaving 8 bases not matched to a gene. The CDR3 has 14 residues.

This clonotype occurred many times. The chain couples TRBV7-3 to TRBJ1-6; D is possibly TRBD1 (6 bases). This CDR3 spans 14 amino acids. The V end lost 0 bases, the J end lost 7 bases, and 7 bases lay between the germline ends. CDR1 SGHTA and CDR2 FQGTGA come from the germline V gene. This chain's CDR3 is CASSLTDSNSPLHF. The CDR3 DNA sequence: TGTGCCAGCAGCTTAACGGACAGCAATTCACCCCTCCACTTT.

The table lists this clonotype with many counts. This chain uses TRBV20-1 with TRBJ2-7; D gene unclear. The CDR3 has 14 residues. V gave up 5 bases and J gave up 4 bases, with 18 bases separating them. The germline V gene has CDR1 DFQATT and CDR2 SNEGSKA (reference sequence). CDR3 DNA sequence: TGCAGTGCTGTATCGCGGCTACTACCGTACGAGCAGTACTTC. The encoded protein is CSAVSRLLPYEQYF.

This clonotype came up many times. V gene TRBV20-1 combines with J gene TRBJ2-5; the D is unclear. The V gene's germline CDR1 is DFQATT and CDR2 SNEGSKA (reference sequence). The CDR3 extends over 12 amino acids. V dropped 0 bases and J dropped 2 bases, with 4 bases sitting between them. DNA of the CDR3: TGCAGTGCTAGAGATCTTCAAGAGACCCAGTACTTC. Residues: CSARDLQETQYF.

This clonotype has at least ten counts. This chain connects TRBV18 to TRBJ2-3, with 9 bases matching TRBD1. Trimming took 8 bases from V and 2 from J; bases not matched to a gene: 8. This CDR3 is 15 amino acids long. Germline loops: CDR1 KGHSH, CDR2 LQKENI. The CDR3 is CASTQQGAATDTQYF. The DNA for the CDR3 is TGTGCCAGCACCCAACAGGGGGCGGCCACAGATACGCAGTATTTT.

The CDR3 coding sequence is TGCAGTGCCCCGGCTCCACACAACGAGCAGTACTTC. Protein: CSAPAPHNEQYF. The chain joins TRBV20-1 to TRBJ2-7; D gene ambiguous. The CDR3 extends over 12 amino acids. Trimming cost V 6 bases and J 5 bases, with 14 bases left between them. CDR1 and CDR2 from the germline V gene are DFQATT and SNEGSKA (reference sequence).

Concerning this clonotype: With only one base between it and a far larger clone, this is likely a read error. The chain joins TRBV5-6 to TRBJ1-6, with D perhaps matching TRBD1 (5 bases). Germline assignment: CDR1 SGHDT and CDR2 YYEEEE. The CDR3 is 15 residues long. The chain's CDR3 is CASRKGSGPRLGAIF. CDR3 in DNA: TGTGCCAGCAGAAAGGGATCGGGACCTCGCTTAGGGGCTATCTTT.

This clonotype was counted at least ten times. The V call is TRBV7-2, the J call TRBJ2-5; 7 nucleotides agree with TRBD2. CDR1 is SGHTA, CDR2 FQGNSA, per germline. CDR3 size: 14 residues. J was trimmed by 5 bases and V by 1 base; bases with no gene match: 4. CDR3 region: CASSLVAGDETQYF. Written as DNA, the CDR3 is TGTGCCAGCAGCTTAGTTGCGGGAGATGAGACCCAGTACTTC.

Only a few counts were recorded for this clonotype. This sequence may be a read error, since a much larger clone differs from it by one base. V is TRBV4-3 and J is TRBJ2-7; the match to TRBD1 covers 7 bases. Germline V CDR1 and CDR2: LGHNA, YSLEER. This CDR3 is 16 amino acids long. V dropped 3 bases and J dropped 3; count of bases not matched to a gene: 11. The CDR3 is CASSQAAETGIYEQYF. DNA of the CDR3: TGCGCCAGCAGCCAGGCAGCCGAGACAGGGATCTACGAGCAGTACTTC.

This clonotype was detected a few times. The chain employs TRBV4-3 and TRBJ2-2; D is unclear. The CDR3 runs 16 residues. Germline V gene data show CDR1 as LGHNA and CDR2 as YSLEER. The germline V and J ends were trimmed by 1 base and 0 bases, with 9 bases remaining between them. CDR3 in DNA: TGCGCCAGCAGCCAAGTTGGCACGGCGAACACCGGGGAGCTGTTTTTT. Translated, it gives CASSQVGTANTGELFF.

In its sample, this clonotype was seen many times. The J gene is TRBJ2-7, the V gene TRBV7-2, with D hard to call. Germline values: CDR1 SGHTA, CDR2 FQGNSA. Trimming shortened V by 5 bases and J by 0 bases, and 8 bases separated the two germline ends. The CDR3 consists of 13 residues. The CDR3 coding sequence is TGTGCCAGCAGCCGCGACCGCTCCTACGAGCAGTACTTC. Amino acids: CASSRDRSYEQYF.

Comment on this clonotype: This likely reflects a read error, since a far larger clone is one base away. The rearrangement links TRBV11-3 to TRBJ2-1; tentatively, D is TRBD2 (5 bases). The CDR3 has 15 residues. Looked up from germline, CDR1 is SGHNT and CDR2 is YENEEA. V was shortened by 8 bases and J by 0 bases, with 14 bases between the two germline ends. The CDR3 protein is CASGPIRDSYNEQFF. The CDR3 DNA reads TGTGCCAGCGGCCCAATCCGGGACTCCTACAATGAGCAGTTCTTC.

Concerning this clonotype itself: A far more abundant clone sits one base away, making this likely a read error. The rearrangement uses TRBV6-2 or TRBV6-3 and TRBJ1-1; maybe TRBD1 (5 bases). CDR3 length: 13 residues. The V end lost 6 bases, the J end lost 8 bases, and 16 bases lay between the germline ends. Looked up from germline, CDR1 is MNHEY and CDR2 is SVGEGT. Written as DNA, the CDR3 is TGTGCCAGCAGGCCCAGGGAGTATAGCGAAGCTTTCTTT. It specifies CASRPREYSEAFF.

Concerning this clonotype itself: A much larger clone differs from this one at a single base, so this may be a read error. The chain carries TRBV7-6 and TRBJ2-1; no definite D call. The germline gives CDR1 SGHVS, CDR2 FNYEAQ. The CDR3 is 11 amino acids. The CDR3, as DNA: TGTGCCAGCAGCGCGTACAATGGGCAGTTCTTC. This codes for CASSAYNGQFF. The complete variable domain, with remaining parts taken from reference TRBV7-6 and TRBJ2-1, reads GAGVSQSPRYKVTKRGQDVALRCDPISGHVSLYWYRQALGQGPEFLTYFNYEAQQDKSGLPNDRFSAERPEGSISTLTIQRTEQRDSAMYRCASSAYNGQFFGPGTRLTVL.